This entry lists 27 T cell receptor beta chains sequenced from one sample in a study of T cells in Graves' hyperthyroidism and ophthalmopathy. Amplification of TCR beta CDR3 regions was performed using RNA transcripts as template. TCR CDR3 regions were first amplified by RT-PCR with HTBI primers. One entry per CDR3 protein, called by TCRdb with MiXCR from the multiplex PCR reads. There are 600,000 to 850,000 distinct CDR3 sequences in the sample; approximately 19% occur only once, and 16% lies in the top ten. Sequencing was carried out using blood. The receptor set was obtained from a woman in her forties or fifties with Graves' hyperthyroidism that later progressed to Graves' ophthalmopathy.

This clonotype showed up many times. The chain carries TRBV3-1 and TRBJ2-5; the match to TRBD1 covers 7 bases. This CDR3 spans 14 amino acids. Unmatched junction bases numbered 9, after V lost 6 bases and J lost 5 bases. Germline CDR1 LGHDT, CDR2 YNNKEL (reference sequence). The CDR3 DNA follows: TGTGCCAGCAGGCCAGACAGGGAAAGGGAGACCCAGTACTTC. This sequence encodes CASRPDRERETQYF.

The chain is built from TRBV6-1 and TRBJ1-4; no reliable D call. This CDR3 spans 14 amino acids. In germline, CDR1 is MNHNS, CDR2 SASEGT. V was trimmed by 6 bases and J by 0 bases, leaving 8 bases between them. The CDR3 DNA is TGTGCCAGCAGGCGGGGAACAACTAATGAAAAACTGTTTTTT. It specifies CASRRGTTNEKLFF.

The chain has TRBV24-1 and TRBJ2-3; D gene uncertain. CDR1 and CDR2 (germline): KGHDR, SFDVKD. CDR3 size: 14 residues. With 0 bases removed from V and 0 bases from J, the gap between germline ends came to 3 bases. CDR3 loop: CATSDLLSTDTQYF. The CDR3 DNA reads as TGTGCCACCAGTGATTTGCTTAGCACAGATACGCAGTATTTT.

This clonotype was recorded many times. CDR3 sequence: CASSLDATGVNEQFF. CDR3 DNA sequence: TGTGCCAGCAGCTTAGATGCCACAGGGGTCAATGAGCAGTTCTTC. The chain carries TRBV11-3 and TRBJ2-1, with 7 bases identical to TRBD1. The V gene end was trimmed by 0 bases and the J gene end by 6 bases; junction bases not matched to a gene: 5. The germline CDR1 and CDR2 sequences are SGHNT and YENEEA. The CDR3 has 15 residues.

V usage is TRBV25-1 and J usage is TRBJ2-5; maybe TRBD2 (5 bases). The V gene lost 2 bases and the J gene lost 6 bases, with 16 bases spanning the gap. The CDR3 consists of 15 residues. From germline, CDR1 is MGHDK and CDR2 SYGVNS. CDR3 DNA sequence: TGTGCCAGCAGTGAAAGCTTCGCCACGGGGAAGACCCAGTACTTC. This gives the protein CASSESFATGKTQYF.

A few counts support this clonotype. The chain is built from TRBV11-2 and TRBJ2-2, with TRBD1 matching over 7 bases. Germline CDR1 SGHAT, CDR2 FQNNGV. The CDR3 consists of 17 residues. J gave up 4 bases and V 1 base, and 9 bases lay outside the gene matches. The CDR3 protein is CASSLGSGQSFTGELFF. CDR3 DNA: TGTGCCAGCAGCTTAGGTTCGGGACAGTCATTCACCGGGGAGCTGTTTTTT.

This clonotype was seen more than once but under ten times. The CDR3 protein is CATSDFGQGAKETQYF. CDR3 coding DNA: TGTGCCACCAGTGATTTCGGGCAGGGGGCTAAAGAGACCCAGTACTTC. V gene TRBV24-1 combines with J gene TRBJ2-5, with TRBD1 matching 8 bases. V lost 1 base, J lost 3 bases, and 6 bases stayed unmatched. The germline V gene has CDR1 KGHDR and CDR2 SFDVKD. The CDR3 runs to 16 residues.

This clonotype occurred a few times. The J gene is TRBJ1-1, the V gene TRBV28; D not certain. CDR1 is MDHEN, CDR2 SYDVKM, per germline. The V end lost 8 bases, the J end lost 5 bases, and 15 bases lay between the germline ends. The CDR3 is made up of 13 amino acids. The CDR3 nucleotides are TGTGCCAGCTCCCTGGAGCACCTTACTGAAGCTTTCTTT. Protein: CASSLEHLTEAFF.

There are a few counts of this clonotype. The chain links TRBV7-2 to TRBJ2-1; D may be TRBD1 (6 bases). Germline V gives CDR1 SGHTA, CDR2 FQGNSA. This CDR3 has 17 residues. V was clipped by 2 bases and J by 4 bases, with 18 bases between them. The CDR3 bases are TGTGCCAGCAGCTTATTTCTCGCCCGGGACATTTACAATGAGCAGTTCTTC. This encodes CASSLFLARDIYNEQFF.

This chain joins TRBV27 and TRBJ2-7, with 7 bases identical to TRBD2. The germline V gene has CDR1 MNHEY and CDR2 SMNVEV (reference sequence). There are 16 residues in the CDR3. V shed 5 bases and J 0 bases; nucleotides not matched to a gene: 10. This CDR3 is CASSPRTRGISYEQYF. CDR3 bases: TGTGCCAGCAGTCCCAGGACTAGGGGTATCTCCTACGAGCAGTACTTC.

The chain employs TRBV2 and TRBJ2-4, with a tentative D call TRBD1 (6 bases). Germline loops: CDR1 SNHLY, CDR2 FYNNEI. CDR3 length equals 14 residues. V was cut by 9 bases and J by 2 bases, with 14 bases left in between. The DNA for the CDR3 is TGTGCCAGAGTGGGGGACACGACCAAAAACATTCAGTACTTC. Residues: CARVGDTTKNIQYF.

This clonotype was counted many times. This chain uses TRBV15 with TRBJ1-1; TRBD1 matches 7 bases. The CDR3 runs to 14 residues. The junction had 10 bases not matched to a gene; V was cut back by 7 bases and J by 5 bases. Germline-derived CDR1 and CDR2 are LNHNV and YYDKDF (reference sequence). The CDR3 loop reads CATTTPTGRTEAFF. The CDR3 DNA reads TGTGCCACCACCACTCCGACAGGGCGAACTGAAGCTTTCTTT.

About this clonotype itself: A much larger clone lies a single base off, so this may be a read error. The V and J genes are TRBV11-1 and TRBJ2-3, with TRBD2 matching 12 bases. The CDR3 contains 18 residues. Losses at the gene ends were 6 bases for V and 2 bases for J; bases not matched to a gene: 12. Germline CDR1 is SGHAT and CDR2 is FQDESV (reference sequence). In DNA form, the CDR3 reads TGTGCCAGCAGGGCGGGACTAGCGGGTCCTTTCGACACAGATACGCAGTATTTT. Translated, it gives CASRAGLAGPFDTDTQYF.

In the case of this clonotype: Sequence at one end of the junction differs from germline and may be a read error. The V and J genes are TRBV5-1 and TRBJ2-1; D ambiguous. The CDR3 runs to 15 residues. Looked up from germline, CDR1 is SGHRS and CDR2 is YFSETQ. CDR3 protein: CASSVVSTEYNEQFF. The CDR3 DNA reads TGTGCCAGCAGCGTAGTGTCCACAGAATACAATGAGCAGTTCTTC.

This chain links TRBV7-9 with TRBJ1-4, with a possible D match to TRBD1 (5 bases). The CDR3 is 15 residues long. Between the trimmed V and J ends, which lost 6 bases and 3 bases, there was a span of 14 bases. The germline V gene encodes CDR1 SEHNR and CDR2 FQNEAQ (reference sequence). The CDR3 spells CASSSRGGANEKLFF. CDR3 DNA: TGTGCCAGCAGTTCAAGGGGAGGGGCTAATGAAAAACTGTTTTTT.

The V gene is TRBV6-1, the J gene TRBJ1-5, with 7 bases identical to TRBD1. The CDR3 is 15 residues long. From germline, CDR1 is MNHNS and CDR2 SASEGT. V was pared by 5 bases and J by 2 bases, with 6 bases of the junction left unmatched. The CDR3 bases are TGTGCCAGCAGTTCTTCTGGGACAGGCAATCAGCCCCAGCATTTT. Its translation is CASSSSGTGNQPQHF.

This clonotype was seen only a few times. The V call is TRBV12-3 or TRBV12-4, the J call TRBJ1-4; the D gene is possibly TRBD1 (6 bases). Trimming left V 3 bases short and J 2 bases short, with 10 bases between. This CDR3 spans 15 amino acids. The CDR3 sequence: CASSFWGPTNEKLFF. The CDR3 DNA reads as TGTGCCAGCAGTTTCTGGGGGCCGACTAATGAAAAACTGTTTTTT.

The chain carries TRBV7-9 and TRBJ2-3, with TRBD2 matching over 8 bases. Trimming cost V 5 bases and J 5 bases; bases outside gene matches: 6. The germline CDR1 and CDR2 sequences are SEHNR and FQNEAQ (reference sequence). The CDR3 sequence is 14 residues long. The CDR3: CASSPGGAVDTQYF. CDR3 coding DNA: TGTGCCAGCAGCCCGGGGGGGGCCGTAGATACGCAGTATTTT.

The CDR3 coding sequence is TGTGCCAGCAGCTTGCCGTTCGGGTCTCAAGCGAACACCGGGGAGCTGTTTTTT. Translating it yields CASSLPFGSQANTGELFF. V gene TRBV5-5 combines with J gene TRBJ2-2; D remains unclear. V lost 1 base and J 0 bases, leaving 16 bases between the germline ends. Germline V CDR1 and CDR2: SGHKS, YYEKEE (reference sequence). This CDR3 has 18 residues.

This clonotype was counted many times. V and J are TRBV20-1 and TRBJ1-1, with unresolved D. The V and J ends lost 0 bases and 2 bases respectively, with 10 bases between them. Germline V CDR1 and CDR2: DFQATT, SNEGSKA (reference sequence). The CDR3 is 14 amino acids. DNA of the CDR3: TGCAGTGCTAGAGATAATCTTGTAAACACTGAAGCTTTCTTT. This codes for CSARDNLVNTEAFF.

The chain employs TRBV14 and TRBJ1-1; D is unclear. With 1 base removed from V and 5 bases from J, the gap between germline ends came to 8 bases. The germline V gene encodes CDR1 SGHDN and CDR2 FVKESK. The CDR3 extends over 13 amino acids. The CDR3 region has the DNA TGTGCCAGCAGCCAAGTCAAGCGGACTGAAGCTTTCTTT. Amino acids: CASSQVKRTEAFF.

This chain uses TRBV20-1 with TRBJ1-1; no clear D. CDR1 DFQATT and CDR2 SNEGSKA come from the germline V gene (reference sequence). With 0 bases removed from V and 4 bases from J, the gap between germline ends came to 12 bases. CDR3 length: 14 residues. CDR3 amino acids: CSAREGGGSTEAFF. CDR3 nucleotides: TGCAGTGCTAGAGAGGGCGGTGGGAGCACTGAAGCTTTCTTT.

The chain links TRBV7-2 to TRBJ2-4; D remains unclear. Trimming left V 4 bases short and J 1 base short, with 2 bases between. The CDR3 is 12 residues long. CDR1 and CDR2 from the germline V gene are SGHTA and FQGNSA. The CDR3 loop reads CASSWAKNIQYF. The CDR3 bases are TGTGCCAGCAGCTGGGCCAAAAACATTCAGTACTTC.

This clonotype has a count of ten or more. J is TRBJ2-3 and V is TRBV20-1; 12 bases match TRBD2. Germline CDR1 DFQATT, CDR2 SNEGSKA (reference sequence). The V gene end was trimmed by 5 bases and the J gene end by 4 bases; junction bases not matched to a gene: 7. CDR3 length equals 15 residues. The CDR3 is CSAQTSGGLADTQYF. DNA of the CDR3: TGCAGTGCTCAGACTAGCGGGGGCTTGGCAGATACGCAGTATTTT.

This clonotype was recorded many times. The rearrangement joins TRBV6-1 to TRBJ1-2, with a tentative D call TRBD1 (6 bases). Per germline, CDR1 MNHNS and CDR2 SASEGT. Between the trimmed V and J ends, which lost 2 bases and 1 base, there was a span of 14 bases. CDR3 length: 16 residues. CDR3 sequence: CASSESMDSFNYGYTF. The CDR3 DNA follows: TGTGCCAGCAGTGAATCCATGGACAGTTTTAACTATGGCTACACCTTC.

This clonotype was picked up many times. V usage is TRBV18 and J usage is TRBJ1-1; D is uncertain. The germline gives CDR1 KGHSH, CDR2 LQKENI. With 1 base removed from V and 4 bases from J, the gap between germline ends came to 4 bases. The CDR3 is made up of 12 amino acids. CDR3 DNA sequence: TGTGCCAGCTCACCACATACCACTGAAGCTTTCTTT. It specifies CASSPHTTEAFF. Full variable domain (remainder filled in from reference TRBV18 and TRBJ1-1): NAGVMQNPRHLVRRRGQEARLRCSPMKGHSHVYWYRQLPEEGLKFMVYLQKENIIDESGMPKERFSAEFPKEGPSILRIQQVVRGDSAAYFCASSPHTTEAFFGQGTRLTVV.

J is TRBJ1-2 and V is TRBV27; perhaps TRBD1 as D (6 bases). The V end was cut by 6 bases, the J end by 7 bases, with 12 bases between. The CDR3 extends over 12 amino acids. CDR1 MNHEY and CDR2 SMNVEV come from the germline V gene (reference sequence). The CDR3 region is CASRKRGVGYTF. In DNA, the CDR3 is TGTGCCAGCAGAAAGAGGGGGGTTGGCTACACCTTC.